This TCR beta chain was captured by sequencing in a study of cytomegalovirus exposure and HLA in healthy donors. Study details: An earlier analysis found 95 million to 140 million unique TCR beta sequences from approximately 190 million T cells. Assignment to the Caucasian-associated ancestry cluster applied to more than 75% of the 350 to 500 genotyped donors. Notes on the study in general: Certain sequence variants were highly shared and formed a cluster, and this cluster was likely a sequencing artifact.

Likely unrecorded immune exposures existed in these nominally healthy donors. V gave up 4 bases and J gave up 0 bases, with 7 bases separating them. This CDR3 spans 14 amino acids. Germline CDR1 and CDR2: SGHRS and YFSETQ. This PCR relied on a set of 60 Vbeta primers and 13 Jbeta primers. The repertoire was sequenced with immunoSEQ multiplex PCR; TCRdb's copy has only in-frame clones and lacks some. Of about 200,000 clones listed, 70% to 85% are singletons. This clone was seen only once. Its cognate antigen is unknown. The chain links TRBV5-1 to TRBJ2-2, with D possibly TRBD2 on 5 matching bases. The TCR originated in a man between 50 and 59 years old in good health and CMV-seronegative. The sample comprised PBMCs. The CDR3 spells CASSAAANTGELFF. CDR3 sequence (DNA): TGCGCCAGCAGCGCAGCGGCGAACACCGGGGAGCTGTTTTTT.